What follows are 17 T cell receptor beta chains derived from one specimen sequenced in a study of low-dose radiotherapy and immunotherapy resistance in tumors. Alpha- and beta-chain coverage of first-strand cDNA came from TRAV- and TRBV-specific primers. Amplification, which lasted approximately 19 PCR cycles, used a constant-region primer and V-primer adapter to amplify TCRs. TCRdb reprocessed the reads with MiXCR, giving one entry per CDR3 protein. This table has 9,700 or so distinct CDR3 sequences, around 74% appearing once. These receptors all stem from a human donor with advanced metastatic prostate, ovarian, gallbladder or colorectal cancer (not recorded which). This table probably holds off-target reads from a library built for another chain.

The chain uses TRBV28 and TRBJ2-1; D possibly uses TRBD1 or TRBD2 (7 bases each). The germline CDR1 and CDR2 sequences are MDHEN and SYDVKM. With 4 bases removed from V and 6 bases from J, the gap between germline ends came to 16 bases. The CDR3 runs 15 residues. Here the CDR3 DNA reads TGTGCCAGCAGTTGGCTCGCAGGGGGGGGCAATGAGCAGTTCTTC. It translates to CASSWLAGGGNEQFF.

The chain combines TRBV29-1 with TRBJ2-5, with 7 bases identical to TRBD1. The V and J ends lost 1 base and 1 base, in that order; junction bases with no gene match: 0. This CDR3 contains 13 residues. Looked up from germline, CDR1 is SQVTM and CDR2 is ANQGSEA. This CDR3 reads CSVEGDSQETQYF. The CDR3 nucleotides are TGCAGCGTTGAAGGGGACAGCCAAGAGACCCAGTACTTC.

The chain couples TRBV29-1 to TRBJ2-5, with D unclear. This CDR3 spans 13 amino acids. Trimming stripped 2 bases from V and 4 bases from J, with 11 bases between. The germline V gene has CDR1 SQVTM and CDR2 ANQGSEA. The CDR3 DNA follows: TGCAGCGTTGAACGGCACACGGGAGAGACCCAGTACTTC. Encoded protein: CSVERHTGETQYF.

In this sample, this clonotype turned up once. The gene calls are TRBV10-3 and TRBJ2-2, with 10 bases lining up with TRBD1. The CDR3 is 14 residues long. Germline V gene sequence: CDR1 ENHRY, CDR2 SYGVKD. The V gene end was trimmed by 10 bases and the J gene end by 5 bases; junction bases not matched to a gene: 7. The CDR3 sequence is CASRDRGETGELFF. The CDR3 nucleotides read TGTGCCAGCCGGGACAGGGGAGAGACCGGGGAGCTGTTTTTT.

This clonotype appeared a few times. The J gene is TRBJ1-4, the V gene TRBV18; 7 bases match TRBD1. Germline V gene lookup returns CDR1 KGHSH and CDR2 LQKENI. This CDR3 region has 15 residues. The V gene end was trimmed by 5 bases and the J gene end by 2 bases; junction bases not matched to a gene: 5. The CDR3 DNA reads TGTGCCAGCTCAGGACAGGAGACGACTAATGAAAAACTGTTTTTT. Residues: CASSGQETTNEKLFF.

The rearrangement uses TRBV28 and TRBJ2-5, with D hard to call. The CDR3 is 15 amino acids. Germline-derived CDR1 and CDR2 are MDHEN and SYDVKM. V was trimmed by 6 bases and J by 2 bases, leaving 16 bases between them. In DNA form, the CDR3 reads TGTGCCAGCAGCCCAGAAGGAGAGATTCAAGAGACCCAGTACTTC. It is translated as CASSPEGEIQETQYF.

V gene TRBV5-1 combines with J gene TRBJ2-1, with 7 bases fitting TRBD2. Germline CDR1 SGHRS, CDR2 YFSETQ. CDR3 size: 17 residues. The V gene end was trimmed by 4 bases and the J gene end by 4 bases; junction bases not matched to a gene: 14. CDR3 sequence reads: CASSARPGRENYNEQFF. The DNA for the CDR3 is TGCGCCAGCAGCGCACGCCCAGGGCGGGAGAATTACAATGAGCAGTTCTTC.

V usage is TRBV4-2 and J usage is TRBJ2-7; 7 bases are shared with TRBD1. The CDR3 runs 15 residues. After removal of 2 bases from V and 3 bases from J, the junction contained 7 bases not matched to a gene. The germline V gene encodes CDR1 LGHNA and CDR2 YNFKEQ. The CDR3 protein is CASSQYRGPNYEQYF. CDR3 DNA sequence: TGTGCCAGCAGCCAATACAGGGGACCCAACTACGAGCAGTACTTC.

The J gene is TRBJ2-5, the V gene TRBV18; D unclear. CDR1 is KGHSH, CDR2 LQKENI, per germline. CDR3 length: 13 amino acids. Trimming took 3 bases from V and 4 from J, leaving 9 bases between them. The CDR3: CASSPRQGETQYF. The CDR3 bases are TGTGCCAGCTCACCGAGGCAAGGAGAGACCCAGTACTTC.

The chain has TRBV5-1 and TRBJ2-1; no firm D call. Germline CDR1 reads SGHRS; CDR2 reads YFSETQ. The CDR3 is 14 residues long. V gave up 0 bases and J gave up 6 bases, with 10 bases separating them. The CDR3 sequence is CASSLAVTSNEQFF. Here the CDR3 DNA reads TGCGCCAGCAGCTTGGCCGTGACTTCCAATGAGCAGTTCTTC. Full variable domain (outside the CDR3, taken from reference TRBV5-1 and TRBJ2-1): KAGVTQTPRYLIKTRGQQVTLSCSPISGHRSVSWYQQTPGQGLQFLFEYFSETQRNKGNFPGRFSGRQFSNSRSEMNVSTLELGDSALYLCASSLAVTSNEQFFGPGTRLTVL.

This sequence joins TRBV5-1 and TRBJ2-1; possible D gene TRBD2, 6 bases. The CDR3 length is 20 residues. Germline assignment: CDR1 SGHRS and CDR2 YFSETQ. Trimming cost V 0 bases and J 0 bases, with 22 bases left between them. CDR3 residues: CASSLAVEGSRLRSYNEQFF. The CDR3 DNA follows: TGCGCCAGCAGCTTGGCGGTGGAGGGTTCGCGGTTACGCTCCTACAATGAGCAGTTCTTC.

The chain couples TRBV7-7 to TRBJ2-3, with TRBD1 matching over 7 bases. There are 14 residues in the CDR3. Germline-derived CDR1 and CDR2 are SSHAT and FNYEAQ (reference sequence). The junction had 10 bases not matched to a gene; V was cut back by 5 bases and J by 8 bases. CDR3 amino acids: CASSPSEGQRTQYF. The CDR3 nucleotides read TGTGCCAGCAGCCCCTCCGAGGGACAGCGTACGCAGTATTTT.

This clonotype came up a few times. The chain joins TRBV4-3 to TRBJ2-7; D may be TRBD2 (6 bases). Germline lookup yields CDR1 LGHNA and CDR2 YSLEER. With 1 base removed from V and 3 bases from J, the gap between germline ends came to 16 bases. The CDR3 covers 16 residues. The CDR3 DNA reads TGCGCCAGCAGCCAAGGGTTTTATGGGGGGAACTACGAGCAGTACTTC. It specifies CASSQGFYGGNYEQYF.

The gene calls are TRBV2 and TRBJ1-5, with D possibly being TRBD1 (6 bases). This CDR3 spans 15 amino acids. From germline, CDR1 is SNHLY and CDR2 FYNNEI. V was clipped by 4 bases and J by 3 bases, with 13 bases between them. The CDR3 DNA reads as TGTGCCAGCAGTGGAGAGGGGGTTAACAATCAGCCCCAGCATTTT. This translates into CASSGEGVNNQPQHF. Drawing the rest from reference TRBV2 and TRBJ1-5, the complete variable domain is EPEVTQTPSHQVTQMGQEVILRCVPISNHLYFYWYRQILGQKVEFLVSFYNNEISEKSEIFDDQFSVERPDGSNFTLKIRSTKLEDSAMYFCASSGEGVNNQPQHFGDGTRLSIL.

This clonotype has just one count. CDR3 DNA: TGTGCCACCGACTATGGCTACACCTTC. As protein: CATDYGYTF. The chain joins TRBV24-1 to TRBJ1-2, with D unresolved. CDR1 and CDR2 (germline): KGHDR, SFDVKD. V gave up 9 bases and J gave up 3 bases, with 1 base separating them. This CDR3 has 9 residues.

This chain uses TRBV9 with TRBJ2-1; 9 positions match TRBD2. CDR1 is SGDLS, CDR2 YYNGEE, per germline. The V and J ends lost 5 bases and 5 bases, in that order; junction bases with no gene match: 11. The CDR3 consists of 16 residues. CDR3 sequence: CASSVNSGRTHNEQFF. The CDR3 nucleotides read TGTGCCAGCAGTGTAAATAGCGGGAGAACGCACAATGAGCAGTTCTTC.

The sample holds one count of this clonotype. The chain carries TRBV28 and TRBJ2-1; 7 bases agree with TRBD1. Germline assignment: CDR1 MDHEN and CDR2 SYDVKM. CDR3 length: 13 residues. Trimming took 4 bases from V and 7 from J; bases not matched to a gene: 4. This chain's CDR3 is CASSSGQLNEQFF. CDR3 DNA sequence: TGTGCCAGCAGTTCGGGACAGCTTAATGAGCAGTTCTTC.